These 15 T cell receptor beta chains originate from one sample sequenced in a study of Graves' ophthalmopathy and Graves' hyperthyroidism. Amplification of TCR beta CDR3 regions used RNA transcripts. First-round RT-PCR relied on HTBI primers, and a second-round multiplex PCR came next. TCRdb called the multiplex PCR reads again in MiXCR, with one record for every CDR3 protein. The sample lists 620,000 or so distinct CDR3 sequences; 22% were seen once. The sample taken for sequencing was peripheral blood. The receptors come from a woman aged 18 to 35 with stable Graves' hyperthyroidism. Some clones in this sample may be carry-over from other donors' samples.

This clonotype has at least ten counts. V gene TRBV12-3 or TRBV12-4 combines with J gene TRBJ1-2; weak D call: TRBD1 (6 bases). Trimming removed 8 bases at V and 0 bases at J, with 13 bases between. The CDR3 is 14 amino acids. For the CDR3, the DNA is TGTGCCAGCGGGGGGGGGCCTTCTAACTATGGCTACACCTTC. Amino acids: CASGGGPSNYGYTF.

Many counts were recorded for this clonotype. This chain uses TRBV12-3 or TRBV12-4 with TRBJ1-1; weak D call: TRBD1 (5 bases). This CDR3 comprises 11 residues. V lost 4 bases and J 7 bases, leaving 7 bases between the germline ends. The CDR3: CASSSGFEAFF. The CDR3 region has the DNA TGTGCCAGCAGTTCAGGGTTTGAAGCTTTCTTT.

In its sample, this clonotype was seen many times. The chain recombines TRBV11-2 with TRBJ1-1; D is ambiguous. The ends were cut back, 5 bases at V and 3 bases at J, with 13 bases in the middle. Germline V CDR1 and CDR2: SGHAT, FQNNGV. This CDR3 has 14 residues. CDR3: CASSLAWEDTEAFF. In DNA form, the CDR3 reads TGTGCCAGCAGCCTAGCCTGGGAGGACACTGAAGCTTTCTTT.

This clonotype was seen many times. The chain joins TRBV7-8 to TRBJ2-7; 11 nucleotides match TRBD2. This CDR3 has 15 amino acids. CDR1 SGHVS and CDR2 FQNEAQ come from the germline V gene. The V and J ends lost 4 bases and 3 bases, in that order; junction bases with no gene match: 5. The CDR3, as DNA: TGTGCCAGCAGCTACAGACTAGCGGGACTCTACGAGCAGTACTTC. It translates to CASSYRLAGLYEQYF.

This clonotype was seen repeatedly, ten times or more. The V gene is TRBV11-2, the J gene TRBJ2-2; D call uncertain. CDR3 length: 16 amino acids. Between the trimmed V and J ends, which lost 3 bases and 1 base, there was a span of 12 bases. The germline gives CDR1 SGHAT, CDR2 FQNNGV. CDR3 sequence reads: CASSFFGWENTGELFF. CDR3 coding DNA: TGTGCCAGCAGCTTCTTTGGCTGGGAGAACACCGGGGAGCTGTTTTTT.

DNA of the CDR3: TGCAGCGTTGAAGGGTGGGGGCAGGGAGAAGAGACCCAGTACTTC. Its translation: CSVEGWGQGEETQYF. The chain has TRBV29-1 and TRBJ2-5; a weak D match, TRBD1 (6 bases). V was trimmed by 1 base and J by 3 bases, leaving 15 bases between them. Per germline, CDR1 SQVTM and CDR2 ANQGSEA. The length of the CDR3 is 15 residues.

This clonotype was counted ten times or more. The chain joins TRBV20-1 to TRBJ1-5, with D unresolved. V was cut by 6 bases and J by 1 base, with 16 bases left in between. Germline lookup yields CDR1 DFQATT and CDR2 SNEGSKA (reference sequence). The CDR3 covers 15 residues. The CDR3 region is CSASPTSKSNQPQHF. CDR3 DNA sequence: TGCAGTGCCTCGCCGACCTCCAAGAGCAATCAGCCCCAGCATTTT.

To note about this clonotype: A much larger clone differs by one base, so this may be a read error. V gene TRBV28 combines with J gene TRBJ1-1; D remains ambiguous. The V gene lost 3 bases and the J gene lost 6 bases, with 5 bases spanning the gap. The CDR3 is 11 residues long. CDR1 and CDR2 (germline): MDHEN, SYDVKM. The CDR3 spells CASSFFAEAFF. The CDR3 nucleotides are TGTGCCAGCAGTTTCTTTGCTGAAGCTTTCTTT.

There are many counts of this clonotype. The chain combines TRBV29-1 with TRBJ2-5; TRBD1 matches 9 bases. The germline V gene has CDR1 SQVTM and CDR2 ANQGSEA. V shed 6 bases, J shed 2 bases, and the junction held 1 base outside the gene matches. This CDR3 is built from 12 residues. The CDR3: CSVTGGQETQYF. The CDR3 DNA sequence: TGCAGCGTGACAGGGGGACAAGAGACCCAGTACTTC.

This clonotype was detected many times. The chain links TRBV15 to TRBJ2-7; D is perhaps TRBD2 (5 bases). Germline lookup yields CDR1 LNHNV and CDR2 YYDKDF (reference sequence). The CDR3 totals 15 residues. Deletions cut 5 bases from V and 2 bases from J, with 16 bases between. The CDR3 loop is CATSPSRRITYEQYF. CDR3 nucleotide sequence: TGTGCCACCAGCCCTAGTCGGAGGATCACCTACGAGCAGTACTTC.

The chain's CDR3 is CASSLGSGRARETQYF. The DNA of the CDR3 is TGCGCCAGCAGCTTGGGCAGCGGGAGGGCCCGAGAGACCCAGTACTTC. This sequence joins TRBV5-1 and TRBJ2-5; TRBD2 agrees at 10 bases. The germline gives CDR1 SGHRS, CDR2 YFSETQ. V was clipped by 0 bases and J by 4 bases; unmatched bases: 6. The CDR3 runs 16 residues.

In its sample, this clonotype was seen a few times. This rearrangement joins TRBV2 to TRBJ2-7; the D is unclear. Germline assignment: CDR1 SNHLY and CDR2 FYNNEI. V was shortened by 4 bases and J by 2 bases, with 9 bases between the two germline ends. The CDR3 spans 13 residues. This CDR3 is CASSARSTYEQYF. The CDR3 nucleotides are TGTGCCAGCAGTGCTAGGAGTACCTACGAGCAGTACTTC.

Here the CDR3 reads CASKRGLLTEAFF. The CDR3 region has the DNA TGTGCCAGCAAGCGGGGGTTGCTCACTGAAGCTTTCTTT. This chain links TRBV6-4 with TRBJ1-1; possible D gene TRBD1, 5 bases. Germline V CDR1 and CDR2: MRHNA, SNTAGT. V lost 7 bases, J lost 4 bases, and 13 bases lay in between. CDR3 length equals 13 residues.

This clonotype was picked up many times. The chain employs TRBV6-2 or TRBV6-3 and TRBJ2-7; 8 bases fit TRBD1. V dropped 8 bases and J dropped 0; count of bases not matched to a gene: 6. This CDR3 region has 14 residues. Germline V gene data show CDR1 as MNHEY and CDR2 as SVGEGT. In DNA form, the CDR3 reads TGTGCCAGCCTGAGCGACAGGGGCTCCTACGAGCAGTACTTC. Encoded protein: CASLSDRGSYEQYF.

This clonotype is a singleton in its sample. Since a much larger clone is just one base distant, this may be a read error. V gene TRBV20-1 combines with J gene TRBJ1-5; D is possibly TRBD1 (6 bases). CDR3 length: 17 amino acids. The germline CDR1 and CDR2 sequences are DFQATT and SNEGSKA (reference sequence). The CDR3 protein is CSASRPEGGGGGQPQQF. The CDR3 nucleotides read TGCAGTGCTTCACGCCCTGAGGGGGGAGGGGGAGGCCAGCCCCAGCAGTTT.